Below, one T cell receptor beta chain is given with its context. This specimen belongs to a study of blood T cell repertoires in COVID-19. About the research overall: Samples representing acute and convalescent COVID-19 were sourced from the United States, Italy and Spain. The cDNA or gDNA used as material had been derived from T cells, B-cell-depleted T cells, or PBMCs.

Clones were sequenced by immunoSEQ multiplex PCR, and TCRdb holds only the in-frame ones, with some missing. The sample includes 250,000 to 400,000 clones, more than 70% of them seen just once. The sample taken for sequencing was peripheral blood. This TCR derives from a woman aged 25 to 39 with COVID-19, enrolled during active disease.

CDR3 residues: CASSEAAGGHYGYTF. For the CDR3, the DNA is TGTGCCAGCAGTGAAGCGGCAGGGGGCCACTATGGCTACACCTTC. V and J are TRBV6-1 and TRBJ1-2; 8 nucleotides match TRBD1. J was trimmed by 3 bases and V by 0 bases; bases with no gene match: 3. Germline CDR1 and CDR2: MNHNS and SASEGT. This CDR3 is built from 15 residues.